What follows are 15 T cell receptor beta chains derived from one specimen sequenced in a study of blood T cell repertoires in COVID-19. Measured with immunoSEQ multiplex PCR; TCRdb has only the in-frame clones, and not every one. The sample consists of about 270,000 clones, 70% to 90% of them appearing once. Material: PBMCs or T cells enriched from blood (not recorded which). The source is a woman aged 25 to 39 with acute COVID-19.

The chain combines TRBV14 with TRBJ1-1, with D possibly TRBD1 on 5 matching bases. V lost 3 bases and J 0 bases, leaving 8 bases between the germline ends. CDR1 and CDR2 (germline): SGHDN, FVKESK. CDR3 length equals 14 residues. The CDR3 sequence is CASSQDMLNTEAFF. DNA for the CDR3: TGTGCCAGCAGCCAGGACATGCTGAACACTGAAGCTTTCTTT.

The chain joins TRBV6-5 to TRBJ2-1, with D maybe TRBD1 (5 bases). CDR1 and CDR2 from the germline V gene are MNHEY and SVGAGI. The CDR3 length is 15 residues. V was clipped by 2 bases and J by 7 bases, with 15 bases between them. The DNA of the CDR3 is TGTGCCAGCAGTTACGAAACACTTCAGGGAAATGAGCAGTTCTTC. Its translation: CASSYETLQGNEQFF.

V gene TRBV30 combines with J gene TRBJ1-1, with unresolved D. The V gene's germline CDR1 is GTSNPN and CDR2 SVGIG (reference sequence). This CDR3 is built from 12 residues. V gave up 4 bases and J gave up 5 bases, with 11 bases separating them. The CDR3 here is CAWMNYLTEAFF. CDR3 DNA: TGTGCCTGGATGAACTATTTGACTGAAGCTTTCTTT.

The V gene is TRBV4-1, the J gene TRBJ1-1, with 10 bases that match TRBD1. CDR3 length: 15 amino acids. The ends lost 3 bases at V and 6 bases at J; junction bases unmatched: 7. Per germline, CDR1 MGHRA and CDR2 YSYEKL. This chain's CDR3 is CASSQPGTGEAEAFF. In nucleotides, the CDR3 is TGCGCCAGCAGCCAGCCCGGGACAGGGGAAGCTGAAGCTTTCTTT.

The J gene is TRBJ2-3, the V gene TRBV28, with a weak D call TRBD2 (5 bases). This CDR3 has 16 residues. V was clipped by 6 bases and J by 1 base, with 17 bases between them. CDR1 is MDHEN, CDR2 SYDVKM, per germline. In nucleotides, the CDR3 is TGTGCCAGCAGCCCCTCGTTCGGGGTCGGCACAGATACGCAGTATTTT. Its protein product is CASSPSFGVGTDTQYF.

J is TRBJ1-1 and V is TRBV7-9; the D is unclear. Germline CDR1 and CDR2: SEHNR and FQNEAQ (reference sequence). The CDR3 is made up of 15 amino acids. Trimming removed 1 base from V and 0 bases from J, with 9 bases in between. In nucleotides, the CDR3 is TGTGCCAGCAGCTTAGGATACCAGTTGAACACTGAAGCTTTCTTT. Residues: CASSLGYQLNTEAFF.

In this sample, this clone turned up a few times. This chain connects TRBV6-5 to TRBJ1-5; a possible D gene is TRBD1 (5 bases). The germline V gene encodes CDR1 MNHEY and CDR2 SVGAGI. The CDR3 spans 15 residues. V dropped 7 bases and J dropped 3 bases, with 16 bases sitting between them. CDR3 region: CASIPPGPFNQPQHF. Written as DNA, the CDR3 is TGTGCCAGCATCCCGCCAGGGCCTTTCAATCAGCCCCAGCATTTT.

This rearrangement joins TRBV5-1 to TRBJ1-3, with unresolved D. This CDR3 has 17 amino acids. Germline CDR1 SGHRS, CDR2 YFSETQ. V was shortened by 0 bases and J by 0 bases, with 13 bases between the two germline ends. The CDR3 sequence: CASSLAAGPYSGNTIYF. As DNA, the CDR3 is TGCGCCAGCAGCTTGGCCGCAGGTCCGTACTCTGGAAACACCATATATTTT. The full variable domain, rest sourced from reference TRBV5-1 and TRBJ1-3, is KAGVTQTPRYLIKTRGQQVTLSCSPISGHRSVSWYQQTPGQGLQFLFEYFSETQRNKGNFPGRFSGRQFSNSRSEMNVSTLELGDSALYLCASSLAAGPYSGNTIYFGEGSWLTVV.

This clone was seen only once. CDR3 sequence: CASSARPGQGGAYGYTF. CDR3 DNA sequence: TGTGCCAGCAGCGCCCGACCGGGACAGGGTGGGGCCTATGGCTACACCTTC. This chain joins TRBV11-2 and TRBJ1-2; TRBD1 aligns across 9 bases. V gave up 5 bases and J gave up 4 bases; unmatched junction bases: 14. The germline gives CDR1 SGHAT, CDR2 FQNNGV. This CDR3 comprises 17 residues. The full variable domain, completed using reference TRBV11-2 and TRBJ1-2, is EAGVAQSPRYKIIEKRQSVAFWCNPISGHATLYWYQQILGQGPKLLIQFQNNGVVDDSQLPKDRFSAERLKGVDSTLKIQPAKLEDSAVYLCASSARPGQGGAYGYTFGSGTRLTVV.

In the case of this clone: The same CDR3 is also encoded by other DNA sequences in this sample. V and J are TRBV19 and TRBJ1-5; D perhaps matches TRBD1 (5 bases). The V end lost 9 bases, the J end lost 0 bases, and 9 bases lay between the germline ends. Germline assignment: CDR1 LNHDA and CDR2 SQIVND (reference sequence). The CDR3 contains 13 residues. The CDR3 protein is CASGDSSNQPQHF. CDR3 in DNA: TGTGCCAGCGGGGACTCTAGCAATCAGCCCCAGCATTTT.

Comments on this clone: Other DNA sequences from this sample encode an identical CDR3 as well. This chain links TRBV18 with TRBJ1-2; TRBD1 is a possible D gene (5 bases). V gave up 0 bases and J gave up 3 bases, with 5 bases separating them. The CDR3 is 13 residues long. Germline V gives CDR1 KGHSH, CDR2 LQKENI. The DNA of the CDR3 is TGTGCCAGCTCACCACCGACAGACTATGGCTACACCTTC. Translated, it gives CASSPPTDYGYTF.

This clone was detected once. The CDR3 sequence: CATSDPGTDYNEQFF. The CDR3 DNA reads TGTGCCACCAGTGATCCAGGGACAGACTACAATGAGCAGTTCTTC. V is TRBV24-1 and J is TRBJ2-1; 7 bases are shared with TRBD1. Per the germline V gene, CDR1 is KGHDR and CDR2 is SFDVKD. After removal of 3 bases from V and 3 bases from J, the junction contained 4 bases not matched to a gene. The CDR3 totals 15 residues.

The chain combines TRBV4-1 with TRBJ2-7; D is perhaps TRBD1 (5 bases). Germline V lookup: CDR1 MGHRA, CDR2 YSYEKL. With 8 bases removed from V and 2 bases from J, the gap between germline ends came to 16 bases. The CDR3 has 14 amino acids. CDR3 nucleotides: TGCGCCAGCGGCGAGTCGGTAGGGGCCTACGAGCAGTACTTC. This gives the protein CASGESVGAYEQYF.

This chain links TRBV27 with TRBJ2-3, with 7 bases fitting TRBD2. CDR3 size: 15 residues. The germline CDR1 and CDR2 sequences are MNHEY and SMNVEV (reference sequence). With V trimmed by 4 bases and J by 4 bases, 8 bases remained unmatched. CDR3 amino acids: CASSSGLEVADTQYF. CDR3 DNA: TGTGCCAGCAGTTCCGGACTAGAAGTGGCAGATACGCAGTATTTT.

J is TRBJ2-5 and V is TRBV7-9; D might be TRBD1 (6 bases). Trimming took 5 bases from V and 3 from J, leaving 10 bases between them. The CDR3 is made up of 13 amino acids. CDR1 and CDR2 (germline): SEHNR, FQNEAQ (reference sequence). The CDR3 is CASSHNREETQYF. CDR3 bases: TGTGCCAGCAGCCATAACAGGGAAGAGACCCAGTACTTC.